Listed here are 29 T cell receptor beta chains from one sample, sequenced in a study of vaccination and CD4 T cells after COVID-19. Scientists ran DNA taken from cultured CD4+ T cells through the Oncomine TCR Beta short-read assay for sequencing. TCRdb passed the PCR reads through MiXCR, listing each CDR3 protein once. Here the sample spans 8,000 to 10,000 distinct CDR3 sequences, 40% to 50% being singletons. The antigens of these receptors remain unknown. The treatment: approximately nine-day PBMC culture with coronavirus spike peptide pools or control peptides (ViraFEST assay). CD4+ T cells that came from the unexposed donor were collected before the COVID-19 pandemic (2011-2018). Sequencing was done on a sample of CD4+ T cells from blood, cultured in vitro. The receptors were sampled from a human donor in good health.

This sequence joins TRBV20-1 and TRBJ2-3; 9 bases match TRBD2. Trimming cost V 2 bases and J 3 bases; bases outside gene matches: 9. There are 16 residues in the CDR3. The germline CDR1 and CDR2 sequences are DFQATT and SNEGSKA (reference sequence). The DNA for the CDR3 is TGCAGTGCTAGACGCGCGGGAGGGCGTAGGACAGATACGCAGTATTTT. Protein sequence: CSARRAGGRRTDTQYF.

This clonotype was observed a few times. The CDR3 loop is CASSDPGIGYTF. CDR3 DNA sequence: TGTGCCAGCAGTGACCCGGGGATAGGCTACACCTTC. The V call is TRBV6-4, the J call TRBJ1-2; D remains unclear. V was clipped by 2 bases and J by 8 bases, with 9 bases between them. CDR1 and CDR2 from the germline V gene are MRHNA and SNTAGT. CDR3 length equals 12 residues.

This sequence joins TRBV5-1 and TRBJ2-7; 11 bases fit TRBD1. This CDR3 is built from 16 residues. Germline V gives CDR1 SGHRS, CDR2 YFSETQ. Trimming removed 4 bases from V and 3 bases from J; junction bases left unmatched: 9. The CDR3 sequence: CASSPRPGTGGYEQYF. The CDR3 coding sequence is TGCGCCAGCAGCCCCAGGCCTGGGACAGGGGGCTACGAGCAGTACTTC.

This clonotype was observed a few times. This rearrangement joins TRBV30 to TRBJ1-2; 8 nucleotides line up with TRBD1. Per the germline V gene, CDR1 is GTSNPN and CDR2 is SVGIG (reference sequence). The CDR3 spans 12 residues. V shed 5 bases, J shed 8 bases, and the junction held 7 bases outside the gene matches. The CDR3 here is CAWFQDRAGYTF. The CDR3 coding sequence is TGTGCCTGGTTTCAGGACAGGGCGGGCTACACCTTC.

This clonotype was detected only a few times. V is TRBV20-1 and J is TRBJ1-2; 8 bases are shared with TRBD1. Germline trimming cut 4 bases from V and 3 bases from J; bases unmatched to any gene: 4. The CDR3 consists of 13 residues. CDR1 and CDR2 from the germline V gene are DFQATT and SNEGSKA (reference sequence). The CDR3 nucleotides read TGCAGTGCTACAGGGGGCGCCGACTATGGCTACACCTTC. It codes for CSATGGADYGYTF.

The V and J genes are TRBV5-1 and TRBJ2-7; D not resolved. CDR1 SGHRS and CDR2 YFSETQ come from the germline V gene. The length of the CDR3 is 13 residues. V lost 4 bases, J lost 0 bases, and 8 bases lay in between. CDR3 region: CASSPLSSYEQYF. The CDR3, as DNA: TGCGCCAGCAGCCCCCTAAGCTCCTACGAGCAGTACTTC.

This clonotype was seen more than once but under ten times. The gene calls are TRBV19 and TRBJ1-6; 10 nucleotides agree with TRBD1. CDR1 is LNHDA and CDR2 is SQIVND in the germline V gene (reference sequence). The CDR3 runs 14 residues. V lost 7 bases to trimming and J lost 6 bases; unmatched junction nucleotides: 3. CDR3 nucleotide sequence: TGTGCCAGTAACGGACAGGGGGGTAATTCACCCCTCCACTTT. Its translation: CASNGQGGNSPLHF. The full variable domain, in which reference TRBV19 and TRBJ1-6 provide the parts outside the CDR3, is DGGITQSPKYLFRKEGQNVTLSCEQNLNHDAMYWYRQDPGQGLRLIYYSQIVNDFQKGDIAEGYSVSREKKESFPLTVTSAQKNPTAFYLCASNGQGGNSPLHFGNGTRLTVT.

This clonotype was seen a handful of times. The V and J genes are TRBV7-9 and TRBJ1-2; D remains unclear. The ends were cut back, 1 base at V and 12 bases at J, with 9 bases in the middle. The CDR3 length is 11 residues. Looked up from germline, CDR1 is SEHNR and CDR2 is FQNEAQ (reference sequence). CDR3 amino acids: CASSLENTNTF. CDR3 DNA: TGTGCCAGCAGCTTAGAAAACACGAACACCTTC.

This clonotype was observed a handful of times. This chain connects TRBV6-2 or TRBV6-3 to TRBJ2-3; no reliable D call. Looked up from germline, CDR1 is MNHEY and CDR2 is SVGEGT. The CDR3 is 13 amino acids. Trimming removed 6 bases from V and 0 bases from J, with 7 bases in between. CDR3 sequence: CASRILSTDTQYF. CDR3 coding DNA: TGTGCCAGCAGAATACTAAGCACAGATACGCAGTATTTT.

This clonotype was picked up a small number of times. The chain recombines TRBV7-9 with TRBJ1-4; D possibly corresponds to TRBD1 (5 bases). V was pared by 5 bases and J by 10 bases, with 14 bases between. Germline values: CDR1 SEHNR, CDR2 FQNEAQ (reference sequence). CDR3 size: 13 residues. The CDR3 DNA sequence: TGTGCCAGCAGCGGCCCCGCGGGGGGAAAACTGTTTTTT. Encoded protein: CASSGPAGGKLFF.

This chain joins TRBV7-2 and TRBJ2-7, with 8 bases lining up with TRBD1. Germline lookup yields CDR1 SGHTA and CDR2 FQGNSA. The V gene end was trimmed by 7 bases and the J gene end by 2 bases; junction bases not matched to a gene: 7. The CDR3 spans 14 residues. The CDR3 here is CASTTSGGTYEQYF. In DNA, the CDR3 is TGTGCCAGCACAACCTCAGGGGGCACCTACGAGCAGTACTTC.

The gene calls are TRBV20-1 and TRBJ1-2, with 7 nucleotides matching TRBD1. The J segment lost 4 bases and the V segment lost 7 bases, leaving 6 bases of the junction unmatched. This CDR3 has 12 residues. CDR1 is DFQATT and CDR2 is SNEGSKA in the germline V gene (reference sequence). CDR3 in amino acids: CSVTGTAYGYTF. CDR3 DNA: TGCAGTGTCACCGGGACAGCCTATGGCTACACCTTC.

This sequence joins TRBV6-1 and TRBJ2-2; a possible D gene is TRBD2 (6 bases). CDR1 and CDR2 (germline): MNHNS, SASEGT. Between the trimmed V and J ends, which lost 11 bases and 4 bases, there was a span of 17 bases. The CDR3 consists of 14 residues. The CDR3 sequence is CASSRERSTGELFF. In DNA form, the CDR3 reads TGTGCCTCTTCCCGGGAGCGTAGCACCGGGGAGCTGTTTTTT.

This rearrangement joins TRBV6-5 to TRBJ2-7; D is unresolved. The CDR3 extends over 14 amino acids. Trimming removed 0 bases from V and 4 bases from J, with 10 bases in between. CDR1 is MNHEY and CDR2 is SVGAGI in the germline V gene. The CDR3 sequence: CASSYSPELYEQYF. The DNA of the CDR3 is TGTGCCAGCAGTTACTCCCCCGAACTTTACGAGCAGTACTTC.

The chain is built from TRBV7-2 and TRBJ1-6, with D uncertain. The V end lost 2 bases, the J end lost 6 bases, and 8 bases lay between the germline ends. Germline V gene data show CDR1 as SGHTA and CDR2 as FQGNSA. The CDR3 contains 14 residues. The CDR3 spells CASSLNSLNSPLHF. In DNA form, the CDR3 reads TGTGCCAGCAGCTTAAACAGCCTTAATTCACCCCTCCACTTT.

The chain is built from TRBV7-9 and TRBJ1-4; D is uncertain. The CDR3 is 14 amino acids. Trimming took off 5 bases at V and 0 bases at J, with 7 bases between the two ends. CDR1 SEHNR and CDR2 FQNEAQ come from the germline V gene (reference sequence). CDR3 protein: CASSHSATNEKLFF. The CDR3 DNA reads TGTGCCAGCAGCCACAGTGCAACTAATGAAAAACTGTTTTTT. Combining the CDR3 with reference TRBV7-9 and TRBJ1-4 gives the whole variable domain DTGVSQNPRHKITKRGQNVTFRCDPISEHNRLYWYRQTLGQGPEFLTYFQNEAQLEKSRLLSDRFSAERPKGSFSTLEIQRTEQGDSAMYLCASSHSATNEKLFFGSGTQLSVL.

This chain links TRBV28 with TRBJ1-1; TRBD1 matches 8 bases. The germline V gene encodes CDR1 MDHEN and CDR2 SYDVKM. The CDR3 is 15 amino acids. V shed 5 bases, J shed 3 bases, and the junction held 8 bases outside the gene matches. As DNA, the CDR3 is TGTGCCAGCAGTACCCCAGGGGGCGAGTACACTGAAGCTTTCTTT. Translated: CASSTPGGEYTEAFF.

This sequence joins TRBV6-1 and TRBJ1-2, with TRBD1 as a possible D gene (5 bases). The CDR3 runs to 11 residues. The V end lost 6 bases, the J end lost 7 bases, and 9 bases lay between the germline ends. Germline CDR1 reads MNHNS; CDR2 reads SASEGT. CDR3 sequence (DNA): TGTGCCAGCAGCAGGGCTGGTGGCTACACCTTC. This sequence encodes CASSRAGGYTF.

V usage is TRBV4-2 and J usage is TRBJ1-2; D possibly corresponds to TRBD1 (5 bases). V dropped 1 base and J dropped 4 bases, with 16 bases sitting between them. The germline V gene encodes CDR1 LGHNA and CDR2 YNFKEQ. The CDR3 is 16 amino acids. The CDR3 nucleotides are TGTGCCAGCAGCCAAGCGCAGGGAAGCACGCTCTATGGCTACACCTTC. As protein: CASSQAQGSTLYGYTF.

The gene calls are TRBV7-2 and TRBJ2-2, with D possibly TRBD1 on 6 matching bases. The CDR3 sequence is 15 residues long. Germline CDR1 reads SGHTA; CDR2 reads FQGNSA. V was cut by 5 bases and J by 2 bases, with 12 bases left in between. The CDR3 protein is CASSRTEINTGELFF. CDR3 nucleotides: TGTGCCAGCAGCCGGACAGAGATCAACACCGGGGAGCTGTTTTTT.

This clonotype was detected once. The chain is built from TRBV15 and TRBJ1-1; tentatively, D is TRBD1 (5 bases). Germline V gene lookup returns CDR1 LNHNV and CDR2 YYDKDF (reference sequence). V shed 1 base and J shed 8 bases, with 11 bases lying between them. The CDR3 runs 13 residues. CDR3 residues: CATSRASRGEAFF. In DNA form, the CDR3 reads TGTGCCACCAGCAGAGCGTCAAGGGGAGAAGCTTTCTTT.

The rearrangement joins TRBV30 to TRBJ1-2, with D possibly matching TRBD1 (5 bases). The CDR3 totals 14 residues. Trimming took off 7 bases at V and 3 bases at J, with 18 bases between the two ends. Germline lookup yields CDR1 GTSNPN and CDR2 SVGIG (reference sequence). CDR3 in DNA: TGTGCCTATGTTCCCGGGACGGTTTACTATGGCTACACCTTC. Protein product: CAYVPGTVYYGYTF.

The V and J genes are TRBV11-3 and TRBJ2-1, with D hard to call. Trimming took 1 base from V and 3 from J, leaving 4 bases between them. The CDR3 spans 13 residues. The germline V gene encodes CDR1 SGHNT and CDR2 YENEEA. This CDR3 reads CASSLANYNEQFF. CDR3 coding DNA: TGTGCCAGCAGCTTAGCGAACTACAATGAGCAGTTCTTC.

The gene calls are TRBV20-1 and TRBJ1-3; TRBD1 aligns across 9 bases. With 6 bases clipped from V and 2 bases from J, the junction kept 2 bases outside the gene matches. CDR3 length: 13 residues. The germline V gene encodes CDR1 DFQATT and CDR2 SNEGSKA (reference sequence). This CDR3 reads CSAWTGAGNTIYF. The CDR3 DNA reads TGCAGTGCCTGGACAGGGGCTGGAAACACCATATATTTT.

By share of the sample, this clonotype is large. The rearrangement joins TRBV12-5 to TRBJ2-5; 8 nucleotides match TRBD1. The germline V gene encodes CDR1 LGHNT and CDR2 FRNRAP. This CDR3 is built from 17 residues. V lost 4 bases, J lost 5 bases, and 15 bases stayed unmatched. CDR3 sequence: CASGSTPGQDIKETQYF. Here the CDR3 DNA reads TGTGCTAGTGGTTCCACGCCGGGACAGGATATTAAGGAGACCCAGTACTTC.

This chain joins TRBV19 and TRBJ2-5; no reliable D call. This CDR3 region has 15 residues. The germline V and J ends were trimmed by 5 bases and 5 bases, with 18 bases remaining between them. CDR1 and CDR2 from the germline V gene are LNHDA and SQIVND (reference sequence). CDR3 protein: CASSSKFRKVETQYF. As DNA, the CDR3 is TGTGCCAGTAGTTCCAAGTTTAGGAAGGTCGAGACCCAGTACTTC.

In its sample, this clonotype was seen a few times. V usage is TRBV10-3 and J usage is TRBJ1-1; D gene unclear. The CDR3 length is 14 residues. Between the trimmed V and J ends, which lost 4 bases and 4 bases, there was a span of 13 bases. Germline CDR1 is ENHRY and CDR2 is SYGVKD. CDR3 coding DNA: TGTGCCATCAGTGTTTCCCTAGAAGGCACTGAAGCTTTCTTT. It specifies CAISVSLEGTEAFF.

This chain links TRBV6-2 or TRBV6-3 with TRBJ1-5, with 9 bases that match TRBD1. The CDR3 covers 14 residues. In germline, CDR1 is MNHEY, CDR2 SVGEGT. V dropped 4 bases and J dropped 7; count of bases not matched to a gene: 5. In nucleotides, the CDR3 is TGTGCCAGCAGTTTTACAGGGGGCGGACAGCCCCAGCATTTT. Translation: CASSFTGGGQPQHF.

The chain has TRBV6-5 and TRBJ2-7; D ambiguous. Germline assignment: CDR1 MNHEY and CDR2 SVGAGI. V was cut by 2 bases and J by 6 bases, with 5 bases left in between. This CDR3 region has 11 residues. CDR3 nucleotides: TGTGCCAGCAGTTACGATCGCGAGCAGTACTTC. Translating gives CASSYDREQYF.